This TCR beta chain came from a study of T-cell memory formation after mild COVID-19. Study-level information: The study found TCR clusters largely donor specific.

MiXCR was run by TCRdb on the 5' RACE reads, yielding one entry per CDR3 protein. The sample consists of about 130,000 distinct CDR3 sequences, roughly 15% of them appearing once. With 4 bases clipped from V and 0 bases from J, the junction kept 8 bases outside the gene matches. This CDR3 spans 16 amino acids. Germline V gene data show CDR1 as SGHRS and CDR2 as YFSETQ. In regard to this clonotype: No antigen is known for it.

General study findings and limits: Certain responding clones were present in pre-infection memory, suggesting participation of cross-reactive memory.

The V and J genes are TRBV5-1 and TRBJ2-3; 7 nucleotides match TRBD1. This clonotype was obtained from an adult woman who had mild COVID-19 (a few samples of this study predate the infection). Cell type and time point are not known. The source material was PBMCs or a T cell subset sorted from them (not recorded which). CDR3 sequence reads: CASSAGTAPSTDTQYF. CDR3 DNA: TGCGCCAGCAGCGCCGGGACAGCTCCTAGCACAGATACGCAGTATTTT.